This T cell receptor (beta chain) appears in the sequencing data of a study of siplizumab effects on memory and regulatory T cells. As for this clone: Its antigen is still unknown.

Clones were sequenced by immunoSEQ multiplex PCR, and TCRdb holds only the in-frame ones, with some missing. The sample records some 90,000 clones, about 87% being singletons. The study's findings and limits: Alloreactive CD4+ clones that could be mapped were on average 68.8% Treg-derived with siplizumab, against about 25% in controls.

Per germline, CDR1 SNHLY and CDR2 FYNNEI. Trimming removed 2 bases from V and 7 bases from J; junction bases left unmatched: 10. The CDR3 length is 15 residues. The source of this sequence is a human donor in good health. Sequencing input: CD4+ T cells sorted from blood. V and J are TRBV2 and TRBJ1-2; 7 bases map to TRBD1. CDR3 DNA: TGTGCCAGCAGTGAATCCAGGGGGGAGCGTGGTGGCTACACCTTC. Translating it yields CASSESRGERGGYTF.